The T cell receptor beta chain described here comes from a study of neoadjuvant anti-PD-1 for oral cavity cancer. Study context: Nivolumab at 3 mg/kg was mostly given biweekly, three to four doses, pre-surgery.

Overall study results and limits: Higher pretreatment Treg/Th17 ratios tracked higher pretreatment blood clonality.

Germline loops: CDR1 SGDLS, CDR2 YYNGEE. CDR3 length: 13 residues. V lost 4 bases to trimming and J lost 6 bases, with 13 bases between them. Regarding this clone: The antigen is undetermined.

Sequencing used immunoSEQ multiplex PCR; TCRdb keeps in-frame clones, though not all of them. The sample has about 12,000 clones, around three fifths seen once. The chain employs TRBV9 and TRBJ2-5, with D perhaps matching TRBD2 (7 bases). The receptor's source is a person between 40 and 80 years old with oral cavity squamous cell carcinoma. The donor label of this sample is uncertain. The specimen was tumor tissue, collected before nivolumab (anti-PD-1) treatment. CDR3 region: CASSLDGGQTQYF. Written as DNA, the CDR3 is TGTGCCAGCAGCCTCGACGGGGGGCAGACCCAGTACTTC.